The 27 T cell receptor beta chains below come from one sample, sequenced in a study of cytomegalovirus exposure and HLA in healthy donors. PCR involved 60 Vbeta and 13 Jbeta primers. The data were produced by immunoSEQ multiplex PCR, yet TCRdb's version contains in-frame clones alone and is incomplete. The sample holds around 65,000 clones, 62% seen once. Sequencing was carried out using PBMCs. These receptors were obtained from a man aged 30 to 39 in good health and CMV-seronegative.

This chain joins TRBV5-1 and TRBJ1-6; D ambiguous. Germline CDR1 and CDR2: SGHRS and YFSETQ. The CDR3 covers 15 residues. V was shortened by 8 bases and J by 4 bases, with 16 bases between the two germline ends. CDR3 sequence: CASNKDGNYNSPLHF. CDR3 coding DNA: TGCGCCAGTAACAAAGATGGCAATTATAATTCACCCCTCCACTTT.

This chain connects TRBV2 to TRBJ2-1, with a weak D call TRBD1 (6 bases). Trimming removed 4 bases from V and 10 bases from J, with 20 bases in between. This CDR3 is 15 amino acids long. Germline V gene sequence: CDR1 SNHLY, CDR2 FYNNEI. The CDR3 sequence: CASSARDTRRWEQFF. DNA for the CDR3: TGTGCCAGCAGTGCGAGGGACACCCGGCGATGGGAGCAGTTCTTC.

The chain employs TRBV11-3 and TRBJ2-1, with TRBD2 matching 8 bases. The CDR3 is 13 residues long. J gave up 8 bases and V 3 bases, and 3 bases lay outside the gene matches. Looked up from germline, CDR1 is SGHNT and CDR2 is YENEEA. CDR3: CASSFETSDEQFF. CDR3 nucleotide sequence: TGTGCCAGCAGCTTCGAGACTAGCGATGAGCAGTTCTTC.

This CDR3 reads CSSLTTDTQYF. Written as DNA, the CDR3 is TGCAGCTCCCTGACTACAGATACGCAGTATTTT. The chain links TRBV29-1 to TRBJ2-3, with D hard to call. The CDR3 is made up of 11 amino acids. Germline-derived CDR1 and CDR2 are SQVTM and ANQGSEA. V was cut by 8 bases and J by 3 bases, with 9 bases left in between.

The chain has TRBV7-9 and TRBJ2-2; possible D gene TRBD1, 6 bases. The ends were cut back, 2 bases at V and 2 bases at J, with 9 bases in the middle. CDR1 is SEHNR, CDR2 FQNEAQ, per germline (reference sequence). The CDR3 length is 15 residues. The CDR3 DNA sequence: TGTGCCAGCAGCTTACGGACAGACAACACCGGGGAGCTGTTTTTT. It yields the protein CASSLRTDNTGELFF. The variable domain in full, completed from reference TRBV7-9 and TRBJ2-2, reads DTGVSQNPRHKITKRGQNVTFRCDPISEHNRLYWYRQTLGQGPEFLTYFQNEAQLEKSRLLSDRFSAERPKGSFSTLEIQRTEQGDSAMYLCASSLRTDNTGELFFGEGSRLTVL.

The V call is TRBV2, the J call TRBJ2-7; 10 bases match TRBD1. The length of the CDR3 is 15 residues. V was pared by 6 bases and J by 2 bases, with 7 bases of the junction left unmatched. Germline assignment: CDR1 SNHLY and CDR2 FYNNEI. The CDR3 reads CASSADRGPTYEQYF. CDR3 nucleotides: TGTGCCAGCAGCGCCGACAGGGGGCCGACCTACGAGCAGTACTTC.

This clone showed up just a few times. This chain joins TRBV6-6 and TRBJ1-1; a possible D gene is TRBD1 (6 bases). This CDR3 is 14 amino acids long. The V gene lost 4 bases and the J gene lost 4 bases, with 13 bases spanning the gap. CDR1 MNHNY and CDR2 SVGAGI come from the germline V gene (reference sequence). The CDR3 sequence is CASSSHLQGTEAFF. The CDR3 DNA is TGTGCCAGCAGTTCACATCTACAGGGCACTGAAGCTTTCTTT.

J is TRBJ1-3 and V is TRBV4-1; TRBD1 might be the D (5 bases). V was pared by 3 bases and J by 4 bases, with 16 bases between. The germline CDR1 and CDR2 sequences are MGHRA and YSYEKL. There are 16 residues in the CDR3. The CDR3 region has the DNA TGCGCCAGCAGCCAGGCTAGTCAGGGATCCGGAAACACCATATATTTT. Protein sequence: CASSQASQGSGNTIYF.

This clone has just a few counts. The chain joins TRBV2 to TRBJ2-7; D ambiguous. The germline V and J ends were trimmed by 3 bases and 5 bases, with 14 bases remaining between them. This CDR3 is 14 amino acids long. The germline V gene has CDR1 SNHLY and CDR2 FYNNEI. The CDR3 loop is CASSEPHSRHEQYF. The CDR3 bases are TGTGCCAGCAGTGAGCCCCACTCCCGCCACGAGCAGTACTTC.

V is TRBV9 and J is TRBJ1-6, with 7 bases identical to TRBD1. The CDR3 length is 14 residues. Losses at the gene ends were 2 bases for V and 9 bases for J; bases not matched to a gene: 5. Germline CDR1 SGDLS, CDR2 YYNGEE. The CDR3 region has the DNA TGTGCCAGCAGCGTCACAGGGGTCGGTTCACCCCTCCACTTT. Its protein is CASSVTGVGSPLHF.

The chain uses TRBV2 and TRBJ2-7; 7 bases agree with TRBD1. The trim removed 5 bases at V and 7 bases at J, leaving 8 bases unmatched. The germline V gene encodes CDR1 SNHLY and CDR2 FYNNEI. The CDR3 loop spans 13 amino acids. The CDR3 nucleotides are TGTGCCAGCAGTCTCGGGACAGCCTGGGAGCAGTACTTC. Amino acid sequence: CASSLGTAWEQYF.

The genes are TRBV5-1 and TRBJ1-5; perhaps TRBD1 as D (5 bases). The CDR3 consists of 10 residues. Trimming stripped 10 bases from V and 7 bases from J, with 9 bases between. Germline V gene sequence: CDR1 SGHRS, CDR2 YFSETQ. CDR3 in amino acids: CAAGGQPQHF. CDR3 DNA sequence: TGCGCCGCTGGGGGGCAGCCCCAGCATTTT.

The J gene is TRBJ2-7, the V gene TRBV10-1, with D possibly TRBD2 on 6 matching bases. V lost 3 bases and J 0 bases, leaving 15 bases between the germline ends. There are 16 residues in the CDR3. Germline V gene data show CDR1 as WNHNN and CDR2 as SYGVQD (reference sequence). Written as DNA, the CDR3 is TGCGCCAGCAGTGACACCGGGACTCCCAGCTCCTACGAGCAGTACTTC. This translates into CASSDTGTPSSYEQYF.

The chain carries TRBV15 and TRBJ2-2, with 7 bases fitting TRBD2. The CDR3 extends over 15 amino acids. V trimming: 6 bases; J trimming: 3 bases; junction bases outside the gene matches: 7. Germline V gene sequence: CDR1 LNHNV, CDR2 YYDKDF (reference sequence). In DNA form, the CDR3 reads TGTGCCACCAGTGTACTAGCGAAGGACACCGGGGAGCTGTTTTTT. Translation gives CATSVLAKDTGELFF.

The chain recombines TRBV6-6 with TRBJ2-7, with 7 bases fitting TRBD1. Trimming removed 6 bases from V and 3 bases from J; junction bases left unmatched: 2. In germline, CDR1 is MNHNY, CDR2 SVGAGI (reference sequence). CDR3 size: 12 residues. The CDR3 DNA sequence: TGTGCCAGCAGAGACAGGGTCTACGAGCAGTACTTC. This encodes CASRDRVYEQYF.

This clone was counted a few times. The V gene is TRBV5-1, the J gene TRBJ1-1; D unclear. The CDR3 is 13 amino acids. In germline, CDR1 is SGHRS, CDR2 YFSETQ. The V end was cut by 0 bases, the J end by 5 bases, with 8 bases between. Here the CDR3 reads CASSLEARTEAFF. DNA of the CDR3: TGCGCCAGCAGCTTGGAGGCGCGGACTGAAGCTTTCTTT.

The gene calls are TRBV6-5 and TRBJ1-2; D perhaps matches TRBD1 (6 bases). Germline V CDR1 and CDR2: MNHEY, SVGAGI. The CDR3 sequence is 13 residues long. V gave up 6 bases and J gave up 8 bases, with 16 bases separating them. This chain's CDR3 is CASRQGVHLGYTF. The CDR3 region has the DNA TGTGCCAGCAGACAGGGAGTTCACCTCGGCTACACCTTC.

V usage is TRBV18 and J usage is TRBJ2-5, with 8 positions matching TRBD2. The CDR3 has 15 residues. CDR1 and CDR2 from the germline V gene are KGHSH and LQKENI. Trimming at V came to 6 bases and at J to 1 base, leaving 7 bases not matched to a gene. CDR3 bases: TGTGCCAGCTCGTCCCTAGCGGGCCGCCAAGAGACCCAGTACTTC. Protein sequence: CASSSLAGRQETQYF.

The gene calls are TRBV7-9 and TRBJ1-2; D perhaps matches TRBD1 (5 bases). V was cut by 0 bases and J by 5 bases, with 10 bases left in between. The CDR3 loop spans 14 amino acids. Germline V gene sequence: CDR1 SEHNR, CDR2 FQNEAQ (reference sequence). CDR3 bases: TGTGCCAGCAGCTTAGCAGGGGCGCGGTATGGCTACACCTTC. It translates to CASSLAGARYGYTF. Together with reference TRBV7-9 and TRBJ1-2, the CDR3 gives the full variable domain: DTGVSQNPRHKITKRGQNVTFRCDPISEHNRLYWYRQTLGQGPEFLTYFQNEAQLEKSRLLSDRFSAERPKGSFSTLEIQRTEQGDSAMYLCASSLAGARYGYTFGSGTRLTVV.

This rearrangement joins TRBV6-5 to TRBJ1-2, with D maybe TRBD1 (6 bases). Per the germline V gene, CDR1 is MNHEY and CDR2 is SVGAGI. Trimming stripped 4 bases from V and 4 bases from J, with 13 bases between. CDR3 size: 14 residues. The DNA of the CDR3 is TGTGCCAGCAGTTTCTCACAGGGAAGCTATGGCTACACCTTC. Residues: CASSFSQGSYGYTF.

This chain joins TRBV5-6 and TRBJ1-1; D remains unclear. Trimming removed 2 bases from V and 1 base from J, with 3 bases in between. Per germline, CDR1 SGHDT and CDR2 YYEEEE. The CDR3 consists of 12 residues. The CDR3 sequence is CASSFRNTEAFF. CDR3 nucleotides: TGTGCCAGCAGCTTTAGGAACACTGAAGCTTTCTTT.

This clone has just a few counts. V and J are TRBV30 and TRBJ1-2; possible D gene TRBD1, 6 bases. Germline V gives CDR1 GTSNPN, CDR2 SVGIG (reference sequence). V was shortened by 0 bases and J by 7 bases, with 12 bases between the two germline ends. The CDR3 has 13 residues. The CDR3 protein is CAWSVSAGVGYTF. The CDR3 coding sequence is TGTGCCTGGAGTGTATCGGCAGGGGTTGGCTACACCTTC.

A few counts support this clone. Here the CDR3 DNA reads TGCGCCAGCAGCCAACAGGGTTTTTTCACTGAAGCTTTCTTT. It is translated as CASSQQGFFTEAFF. V usage is TRBV4-1 and J usage is TRBJ1-1, with D possibly being TRBD1 (5 bases). V was cut by 2 bases and J by 4 bases, with 11 bases left in between. The germline CDR1 and CDR2 sequences are MGHRA and YSYEKL. The CDR3 sequence is 14 residues long.

This clone has more than one count but fewer than ten. The chain combines TRBV30 with TRBJ1-3, with a tentative D call TRBD1 (6 bases). Per germline, CDR1 GTSNPN and CDR2 SVGIG (reference sequence). With 0 bases removed from V and 0 bases from J, the gap between germline ends came to 15 bases. The CDR3 sequence is 17 residues long. The CDR3 loop is CAWSVISQGSSGNTIYF. The CDR3 coding sequence is TGTGCCTGGAGTGTCATCTCACAGGGAAGCTCTGGAAACACCATATATTTT.

The chain is built from TRBV29-1 and TRBJ2-1, with TRBD2 as a possible D gene (6 bases). CDR3 size: 13 residues. The germline CDR1 and CDR2 sequences are SQVTM and ANQGSEA. V was pared by 6 bases and J by 1 base, with 10 bases between. CDR3 sequence (DNA): TGCAGCGTCCGACGGGGGTCCTACAATGAGCAGTTCTTC. Its protein product is CSVRRGSYNEQFF.

This clone has only one observation. This sequence joins TRBV27 and TRBJ2-2; 8 positions agree with TRBD2. Germline CDR1 is MNHEY and CDR2 is SMNVEV (reference sequence). The ends lost 8 bases at V and 3 bases at J; junction bases unmatched: 5. The CDR3 has 14 residues. The CDR3 is CASREGPYTGELFF. CDR3 coding DNA: TGTGCCAGCCGGGAGGGGCCTTACACCGGGGAGCTGTTTTTT.

The genes are TRBV5-1 and TRBJ1-2, with D unresolved. Germline V gene data show CDR1 as SGHRS and CDR2 as YFSETQ. This CDR3 has 15 amino acids. The V gene lost 0 bases and the J gene lost 7 bases, with 16 bases spanning the gap. In DNA form, the CDR3 reads TGCGCCAGCAGCTTGGCCGGCTCGGGATCGGGTGGCTACACCTTC. Protein sequence: CASSLAGSGSGGYTF.